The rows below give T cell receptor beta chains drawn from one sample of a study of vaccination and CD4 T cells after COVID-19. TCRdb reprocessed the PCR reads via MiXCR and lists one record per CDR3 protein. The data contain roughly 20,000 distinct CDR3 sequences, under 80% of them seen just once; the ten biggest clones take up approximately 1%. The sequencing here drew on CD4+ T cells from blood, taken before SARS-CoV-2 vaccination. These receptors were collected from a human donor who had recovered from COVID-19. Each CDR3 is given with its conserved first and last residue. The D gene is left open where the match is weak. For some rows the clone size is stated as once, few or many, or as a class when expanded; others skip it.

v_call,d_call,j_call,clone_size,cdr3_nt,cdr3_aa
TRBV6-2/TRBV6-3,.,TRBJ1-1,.,TGTGCCAGCAGTCACCCAAGGTCGCCGAACACTGAAGCTTTCTTT,CASSHPRSPNTEAFF
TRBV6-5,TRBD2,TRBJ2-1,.,TGTGCCAGCAGTTACTCGACTAGCGGGAGTAGAAAGTACAATGAGCAGTTCTTC,CASSYSTSGSRKYNEQFF
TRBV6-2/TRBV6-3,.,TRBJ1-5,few,TGTGCCAGCAGTTACCCCGACGTGGGAGCCAGGGGGCCCCAGCATTTT,CASSYPDVGARGPQHF
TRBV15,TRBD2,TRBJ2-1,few,TGTGCCACCAGCAACGGAGGGACTAGCGGGAGGTCCCCCTACAATGAGCAGTTCTTC,CATSNGGTSGRSPYNEQFF
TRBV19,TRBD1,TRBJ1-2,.,TGTGCCAGTAGCTCACAGGGGTCTCCCTATGGCTACACCTTC,CASSSQGSPYGYTF
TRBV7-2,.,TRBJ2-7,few,TGTGCCAGCAGCTTAGGAGGTGGCGGTAGCTCCTACGAGCAGTACTTC,CASSLGGGGSSYEQYF
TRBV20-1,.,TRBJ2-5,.,TGCAGTGCTAAGGGCGAGACCCAGTACTTC,CSAKGETQYF
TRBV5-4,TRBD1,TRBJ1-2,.,TGTGCCAGCAGCATTGGGGGACAGGGGTTTCTCTATGGCTACACCTTC,CASSIGGQGFLYGYTF
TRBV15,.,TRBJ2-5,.,TGTGCCACCAGCAGACGGGACTCCATGTACCAAGAGACCCAGTACTTC,CATSRRDSMYQETQYF
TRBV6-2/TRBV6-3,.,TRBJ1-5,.,TGTGCCAGCAGTGCCCTACAGGTTCTTCAGCCCCAGCATTTT,CASSALQVLQPQHF
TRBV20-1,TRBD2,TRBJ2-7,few,TGCAGTGCTAGGTTTAGCGGGAGATCCGAGCAGTACTTC,CSARFSGRSEQYF
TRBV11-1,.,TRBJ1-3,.,TGTGCCAGCAGCTTAGACGATCAATTGCGTGGAAACACCATATATTTT,CASSLDDQLRGNTIYF
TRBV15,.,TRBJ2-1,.,TGTGCCACCAGCAGAGTTACCTACAATGAGCAGTTCTTC,CATSRVTYNEQFF
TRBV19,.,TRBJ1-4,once,TGTGCCAGTAGTATCGACTGGGATGAAAAACTGTTTTTT,CASSIDWDEKLFF
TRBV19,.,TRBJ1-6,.,TGTGCCAGTAGCCAACCGAGCCGCTCCTATAATTCACCCCTCCACTTT,CASSQPSRSYNSPLHF
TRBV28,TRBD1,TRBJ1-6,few,TGTGCCAGCACCTCTCCCGGGACAGGGGGTCGGCATAATTCACCCCTCCACTTT,CASTSPGTGGRHNSPLHF
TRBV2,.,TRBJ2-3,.,TGTGCCAGCAAGGTGTCGTCCCAGAACACAGATACGCAGTATTTT,CASKVSSQNTDTQYF
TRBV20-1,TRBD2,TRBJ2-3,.,TGCAGTGCGAGCCGACAAAGCGGACTAGCGGTCACAGATACGCAGTATTTT,CSASRQSGLAVTDTQYF
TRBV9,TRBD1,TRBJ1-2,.,TGTGCCAGCAGCCCAACTCCGGACAGGGGGGATGGCTACACCTTC,CASSPTPDRGDGYTF
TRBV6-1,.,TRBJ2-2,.,TGTGCCAGTACACAGGACCCCCTAAACACCGGGGAGCTGTTTTTT,CASTQDPLNTGELFF
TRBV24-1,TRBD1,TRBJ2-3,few,TGTGCCACCAGTGATTCGGGACAGCTGCCGGAGAGTACGCAGTATTTT,CATSDSGQLPESTQYF
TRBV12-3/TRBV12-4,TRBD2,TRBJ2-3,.,TGTGCCAGCAGTCCAACTAGCGGCCACACAGATACGCAGTATTTT,CASSPTSGHTDTQYF
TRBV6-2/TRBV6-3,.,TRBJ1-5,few,TGTGCCAGCAGTTACACCAGGATCCACGAACTTAGCAATCAGCCCCAGCATTTT,CASSYTRIHELSNQPQHF
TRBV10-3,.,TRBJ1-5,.,TGTGCCATCAGTGAGTCCGGGGGGAATCAGCCCCAGCATTTT,CAISESGGNQPQHF
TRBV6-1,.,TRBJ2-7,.,TGTGCCAGCGGACTTCCTAGCTCCTACGAGCAGTACTTC,CASGLPSSYEQYF
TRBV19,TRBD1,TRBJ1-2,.,TGTGCCAGTAGAGGCGAAGGGGGACAGTTGAGACGGGGCTACACCTTC,CASRGEGGQLRRGYTF
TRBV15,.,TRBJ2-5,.,TGTGCCACCAGCTTAGAGAACGCCCTGACAGGGACTCAAGAGACCCAGTACTTC,CATSLENALTGTQETQYF
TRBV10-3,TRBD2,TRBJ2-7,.,TGTGCCATCAGTGAGTCACCGGGACTAGCGGGAGGTACTCTCTACGAGCAGTACTTC,CAISESPGLAGGTLYEQYF
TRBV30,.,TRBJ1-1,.,TGTGCCTGGACCCCCCCCGGGCAGAACACTGAAGCTTTCTTT,CAWTPPGQNTEAFF
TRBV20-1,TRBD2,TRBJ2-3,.,TGCAGTGCTAGAGGACTAGCGGGAAGCACAGATACGCAGTATTTT,CSARGLAGSTDTQYF
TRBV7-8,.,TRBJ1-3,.,TGTGCCAGCAGCTTAACAATCCCCTCTGGAAACACCATATATTTT,CASSLTIPSGNTIYF
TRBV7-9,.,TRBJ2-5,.,TGTGCCAGCAGCCCACAAGAGACCCAGTACTTC,CASSPQETQYF
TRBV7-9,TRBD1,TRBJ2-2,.,TGTGCCAGCAGCTTCAGACAGGGGAACACCGGGGAGCTGTTTTTT,CASSFRQGNTGELFF
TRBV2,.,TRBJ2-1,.,TGTGCCAGCAGGAGTGACGTTTCCAATGAGCAGTTCTTC,CASRSDVSNEQFF
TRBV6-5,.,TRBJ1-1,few,TGTGCCAGCAGTTTCCAGGGAAGGGGTGCGGCTTTCTTT,CASSFQGRGAAFF
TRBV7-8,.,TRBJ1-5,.,TGTGCCAGCAGCTTAGCGGGGCAGGTGAGTCAGCCCCAGCATTTT,CASSLAGQVSQPQHF
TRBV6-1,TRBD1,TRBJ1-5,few,TGTGCCAGCAGTCGGACAGGCGCAAATCAGCCCCAGCATTTT,CASSRTGANQPQHF
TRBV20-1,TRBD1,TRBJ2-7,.,TGCAGTGCTAGAGATCCCGGGACAGGGGTCTACGAGCAGTACTTC,CSARDPGTGVYEQYF
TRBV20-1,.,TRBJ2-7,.,TGCAGTGCTAGAGTCCCCTTGACCAGGAGCGAGCAGTACTTC,CSARVPLTRSEQYF
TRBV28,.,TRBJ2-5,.,TGTGCCAGCAATAGGGACTCCTTGGACTTACTCAAGACGACCCAGTACTTC,CASNRDSLDLLKTTQYF
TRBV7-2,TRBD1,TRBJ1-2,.,TGTGCCAGCAGCCCAGATTCGGGACAGGACTATGGCTACACCTTC,CASSPDSGQDYGYTF
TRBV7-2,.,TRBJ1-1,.,TGTGCCAGCAGCCCGACCAACACTGAAGCTTTCTTT,CASSPTNTEAFF
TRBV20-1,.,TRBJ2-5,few,TGCAGTGCTAAAAAGCCAGTGGCCCAAGAGACCCAGTACTTC,CSAKKPVAQETQYF
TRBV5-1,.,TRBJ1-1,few,TGCGCCAGCAGCTCCCGGGGACAGAACACTGAAGCTTTCTTT,CASSSRGQNTEAFF
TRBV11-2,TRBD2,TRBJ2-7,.,TGTGCCAGCAGCTCTTATAGCGGGAGGCCGACCCTATACGAGCAGTACTTC,CASSSYSGRPTLYEQYF
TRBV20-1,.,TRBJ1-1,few,TGCAGTGCTAGAGAGATTCAGGGAAACACTGAAGCTTTCTTT,CSAREIQGNTEAFF
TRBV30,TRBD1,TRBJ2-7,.,TGTGCCTGGAGTGTACCGGAGGCAGGGGGCTACGAGCAGTACTTC,CAWSVPEAGGYEQYF
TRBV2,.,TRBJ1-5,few,TGTGCCAGCAGTGGGGGGCCCGGGGGGCAGCCCCAGCATTTT,CASSGGPGGQPQHF
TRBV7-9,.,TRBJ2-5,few,TGTGCCAGCAGCTTTAGGGGGCAAGAGACCCAGTACTTC,CASSFRGQETQYF
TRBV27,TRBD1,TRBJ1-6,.,TGTGCCAGCACCACATTGGACAGGGTATATTCACCCCTCCACTTT,CASTTLDRVYSPLHF
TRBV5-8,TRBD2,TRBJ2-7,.,TGTGCCAGCAGCTTGGATTTAGCGGGAGGGCCGGGTGAGCAGTACTTC,CASSLDLAGGPGEQYF
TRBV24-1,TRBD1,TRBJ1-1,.,TGTGCCACCAGTGATTCAGGGGGTGAGAACACTGAAGCTTTCTTT,CATSDSGGENTEAFF
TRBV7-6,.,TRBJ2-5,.,TGTGCCAGCAGCGTTGGGGAGGTGGAGACCCAGTACTTC,CASSVGEVETQYF